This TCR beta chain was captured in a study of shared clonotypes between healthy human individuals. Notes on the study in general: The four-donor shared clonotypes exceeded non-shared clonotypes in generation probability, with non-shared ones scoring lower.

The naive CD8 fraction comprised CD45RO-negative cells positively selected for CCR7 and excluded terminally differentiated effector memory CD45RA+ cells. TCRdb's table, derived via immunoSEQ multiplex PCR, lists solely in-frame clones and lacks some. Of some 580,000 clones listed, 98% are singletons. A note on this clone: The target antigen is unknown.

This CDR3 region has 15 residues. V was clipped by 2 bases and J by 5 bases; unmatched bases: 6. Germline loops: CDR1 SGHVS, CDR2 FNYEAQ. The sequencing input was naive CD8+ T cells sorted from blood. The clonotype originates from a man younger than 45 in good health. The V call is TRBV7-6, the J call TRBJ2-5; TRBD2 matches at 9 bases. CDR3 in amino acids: CASSLQLAGSETQYF. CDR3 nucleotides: TGTGCCAGCAGCTTACAGCTAGCGGGATCGGAGACCCAGTACTTC.